The entry below gives a single T cell receptor beta chain sequence along with its context. J lost 2 bases, V lost 6 bases, and 5 bases had no gene match. CDR1 is WNHNN, CDR2 SYGVQD, per germline (reference sequence). The CDR3 spans 14 residues. This sample stems from a study of blood T cell repertoires in COVID-19. About the study: Spain, Italy and the United States supplied samples that represented acute and convalescent COVID-19. T cells, B-cell-depleted T cells, or PBMCs supplied cDNA or gDNA.

Per the authors' pipeline: Reference gene primer amplification yielded estimated nucleated cell counts. The assay was immunoSEQ multiplex PCR, and TCRdb's table has in-frame clones only and misses some. For V, J and clone size, that table is used; D and trimming come from the DNA. Of about 53,000 clones detected, 90% appear once; the ten largest clones hold 3% to 4%. The sequence was obtained from a human donor in a cohort sampled during active COVID-19. This chain connects TRBV10-1 to TRBJ2-3, with TRBD2 matching over 7 bases. Sequenced: peripheral blood. CDR3 coding DNA: TGCGCCAGCAGAAAGGGACTATCCACAGATACGCAGTATTTT. This encodes CASRKGLSTDTQYF.